The 10 T cell receptor beta chains below all came from one sample that was sequenced in a study of T cell changes during pregnancy in multiple sclerosis. The method was immunoSEQ multiplex PCR; TCRdb's version includes in-frame clones alone and lacks a portion of them. Of roughly 66,000 clones listed, over 80% are singletons. Sequenced material: peripheral blood, taken in the first trimester of pregnancy. Source of these receptors: a female donor with multiple sclerosis, enrolled in a pregnancy study.

The rearrangement links TRBV7-2 to TRBJ1-3; D gene unclear. The germline V and J ends were trimmed by 3 bases and 0 bases, with 9 bases remaining between them. CDR1 and CDR2 (germline): SGHTA, FQGNSA. The CDR3 loop spans 15 amino acids. CDR3 DNA sequence: TGTGCCAGCAGCTTTCGAGAAAGCTCTGGAAACACCATATATTTT. It is translated as CASSFRESSGNTIYF. The variable domain in full, with the rest retrieved from reference TRBV7-2 and TRBJ1-3, is GAGVSQSPSNKVTEKGKDVELRCDPISGHTALYWYRQSLGQGLEFLIYFQGNSAPDKSGLPSDRFSAERTGGSVSTLTIQRTQQEDSAVYLCASSFRESSGNTIYFGEGSWLTVV.

Of note for this clone: Other DNA sequences in the sample encode the same CDR3. CDR3 bases: TGTGCCAGTAGTTCAGGCCAGCCCCAGCATTTT. Its protein is CASSSGQPQHF. The chain joins TRBV19 to TRBJ1-5; D gene uncertain. CDR3 length: 11 amino acids. The V end was cut by 5 bases, the J end by 7 bases, with 6 bases between. From germline, CDR1 is LNHDA and CDR2 SQIVND (reference sequence).

The V gene is TRBV2, the J gene TRBJ2-2, with 9 positions matching TRBD1. Germline CDR1 is SNHLY and CDR2 is FYNNEI. This CDR3 has 17 amino acids. The J segment lost 2 bases and the V segment lost 10 bases, leaving 14 bases of the junction unmatched. CDR3 bases: TGTGCCACCCAACTCTTGGGGACAGGGCCAAACACCGGGGAGCTGTTTTTT. Amino acids: CATQLLGTGPNTGELFF.

This chain connects TRBV7-9 to TRBJ2-3; unclear D gene. Germline assignment: CDR1 SEHNR and CDR2 FQNEAQ (reference sequence). Between the trimmed V and J ends, which lost 5 bases and 5 bases, there was a span of 11 bases. This CDR3 region has 13 residues. The DNA for the CDR3 is TGTGCCAGCAGCAAGCAATCCGGAGATACGCAGTATTTT. Translation gives CASSKQSGDTQYF.

The chain has TRBV7-3 and TRBJ1-6; 9 nucleotides align to TRBD1. CDR1 and CDR2 (germline): SGHTA, FQGTGA. V lost 8 bases and J lost 7; bases outside the gene matches: 3. This CDR3 contains 13 residues. In DNA form, the CDR3 reads TGTGCCAGCGGGACAGGGCAGAATTCACCCCTCCACTTT. Amino acids: CASGTGQNSPLHF.

The chain carries TRBV5-6 and TRBJ1-3; D is unclear. The germline gives CDR1 SGHDT, CDR2 YYEEEE. Trimming left V 1 base short and J 0 bases short, with 8 bases between. This CDR3 has 15 residues. DNA for the CDR3: TGTGCCAGCAGCTTGAGCATACTCTCTGGAAACACCATATATTTT. Translating it yields CASSLSILSGNTIYF.

The V gene is TRBV4-1, the J gene TRBJ1-2; D might be TRBD1 (5 bases). CDR3 length: 12 amino acids. Trimming pared 2 bases from V and 6 bases from J, leaving 7 bases between. Germline CDR1 reads MGHRA; CDR2 reads YSYEKL. The CDR3 sequence: CASSQRTNGYTF. The DNA for the CDR3 is TGCGCCAGCAGCCAACGGACAAATGGCTACACCTTC.

The rearrangement uses TRBV7-6 and TRBJ1-3, with TRBD1 as a possible D gene (5 bases). The CDR3 is made up of 16 amino acids. The V and J ends lost 5 bases and 2 bases respectively, with 16 bases between them. Germline V lookup: CDR1 SGHVS, CDR2 FNYEAQ. The CDR3 DNA follows: TGTGCCAGCAGCGCCCAGGGAGGGACCGCTGGAAACACCATATATTTT. Its protein product is CASSAQGGTAGNTIYF.

The chain joins TRBV4-1 to TRBJ2-6, with D possibly being TRBD2 (5 bases). V lost 0 bases and J lost 4, with 10 bases in between. This CDR3 spans 16 amino acids. The germline gives CDR1 MGHRA, CDR2 YSYEKL. The CDR3 coding sequence is TGCGCCAGCAGCCAAGAAAACACTAGAGGGGCCAACGTCCTGACTTTC. Its translation: CASSQENTRGANVLTF.

The chain links TRBV6-5 to TRBJ1-5; TRBD1 is a possible D gene (6 bases). The V end lost 0 bases, the J end lost 6 bases, and 12 bases lay between the germline ends. Germline V gives CDR1 MNHEY, CDR2 SVGAGI. The CDR3 runs to 15 residues. This CDR3 reads CASSYSGGGGQPQHF. Here the CDR3 DNA reads TGTGCCAGCAGTTACTCAGGAGGGGGGGGTCAGCCCCAGCATTTT.